This T cell receptor beta chain came from a study of blood T cells in healthy people across ages (dated by TCRdb to 2013 to 2016). The study in broad terms: Template switching captured roughly one uniquely barcoded TCR beta cDNA molecule per two T cells in model experiments. Using deep sequencing normalized with unique cDNA molecular identifiers, the study measured how TCR beta repertoire diversity changes with age. The donors were split into four age groups: young (average about 16 years), middle-aged (roughly 39), aged (approximately 60) and long-lived (roughly 77). To avoid experimental bias, donors of different ages were randomly spread across the sequencing lanes. Using the same blood draw, the study looked at two additional independent replicas of 1 million unique cDNA reads for two donors, one aged 18 to 29 and the other aged 80 or older.

In this sample, this clonotype turned up a few times. Its antigen target is currently unknown. The input lacks base qualities; no much larger clone sits a single base away. Donors were a few dozen systemically healthy Caucasian individuals from Russia aged 6 to 90 years. Ten milliliters of peripheral blood were drawn from each donor into EDTA-treated Vacutainer tubes. Ficoll-Paque density-gradient centrifugation was used to isolate PBMCs, with at least 6 million obtained per sample. Trizol reagent was used to extract total RNA from the PBMCs, yielding at least 6 micrograms per sample. Naive CD45RAhigh/CD27high T cell percentages were measured by flow cytometry on a PBMC aliquot from every donor. Reading the germline V gene (reference sequence) gives CDR1 LGHDT and CDR2 YNNKEL. The germline ends are 19 bases apart after V is trimmed by 3 bases and J by 8 bases. Inclusive of the bounding cysteine and phenylalanine, the CDR3 is 15 residues long. Of all the DNA, just the CDR3 is kept, 45 bases in frame from base 1.

Beyond this particular receptor, the publication reports: There was a strong correlation between observed TCR beta diversity and the percentage of naive T cells measured by flow cytometry. Bulk unsorted PBMC profiling prevented conclusive comparison of naive and antigen-experienced compartments. Because the CMV infection status of the donors was unknown, age-related changes in expanded clonotypes may potentially have been confounded. The long-lived group showed more naive CD4+ T cells, fewer expanded clones and increased TCR diversity than the aged group, suggesting age selection. Observed TCR beta diversity per million T cells fell roughly linearly with age, and a significant reduction was already apparent by age around 40. Estimates of total diversity based on one million sequenced T cells were regarded as lower bounds and as underestimates.

Receptor libraries were prepared by 5' RACE. The instrument was an Illumina HiSeq 2500. A second PCR of roughly 7 to 12 cycles was performed with a sample-barcoded 5' primer and a J-beta primer mix. Each TCR beta cDNA molecule received a unique molecular identifier from a template-switch 5' adaptor carrying 12 random nucleotides. Each sample yielded at least 3 million CDR3-containing paired-end reads. First-strand cDNA synthesis was performed from all RNA using the Mint cDNA synthesis kit, with priming by a TRBC-specific oligonucleotide. Following uracil-DNA glycosylase treatment, all cDNA underwent a first 18-cycle PCR with the universal primers M1SS and BC2_uni_R. Concerning the study's data processing: For normalization, 1 million high-quality reads, each with a distinct molecular identifier, were randomly selected from each sample. Instead of being binned into consensus sequences, reads that shared molecular identifiers were thrown out. MiTCR, set to a Q25 quality threshold and the strictest error-elimination algorithm, was used for CDR3 identification, clonotype clustering and error correction. A nonparametric unseen species model with Euler transformation was used to estimate lower-bound total TCR beta diversity. TCRdb cleaned the public reads at Q25 with fastp, built clones with MiXCR and kept in-frame beta chains. All rows with the same CDR3 protein become a single entry with the most common DNA and genes. TCRdb assigned the V and J calls; the authors' analysis was not used. The sample data list 550,000 to 600,000 distinct CDR3 sequences, and less than 60% of these were observed just once. Roughly 24% of the sample is taken by the ten largest.

The material sequenced was blood. The chain couples TRBV3-1 to TRBJ1-2; the D gene cannot be resolved reliably. The sequence was collected from an older man in good health. The DNA sequence follows: TGTGCCAGCAGCCAGGGTCGAGGGATCGAGGAGGGCTACACCTTC. It translates to CASSQGRGIEEGYTF.